This section outlines one T cell receptor (beta chain) sequence together with its context. Its antigen is currently not known. The sample holds no much larger clone one base away, and base qualities are not on file. TCR beta CDR3 regions were amplified from RNA transcripts. The first round of RT-PCR for the TCR CDR3 was performed with the HTBI primer set and the Qiagen OneStep RT-PCR kit. A second multiplex PCR round built the libraries, followed by size selection and purification. Libraries were sequenced paired-end with 100 bp reads on an Illumina HiSeq2000. Per the source publication's procedure: SOAPnuke was used to process the raw data, removing reads that contained adapters or uncalled bases, had a mean Phred below 15, or lacked an exact match to the constant primer or identifier. COPE v1.2.5 was used to merge high-quality paired reads, and clonotypes were defined as unique nucleotide sequences. Clonotypes were aligned to IMGT TRBV, TRBD and TRBJ reference segments using MiTCR v1.1. The analysis was restricted to V-J combinations with a frequency above 0.0001, which together covered roughly 99% of the repertoires. A TCS score was defined as the ratio between F50 (clonal expansion) and ExV (chaos), using BLOSUM62-based TCRdist between CDR3 peptides within each V-J. Welch's t-statistics and random forest reduced roughly 540 V-J features to 10 to 15, which were used in a naive Bayes classifier (R e1071). In TCRdb, the public reads were trimmed at Q25 with fastp and aligned with MiXCR, with productive beta chains retained. Rows merge per CDR3 protein into single entries with the most common DNA and genes. The authors' filters were not applied to this entry. Across this sample there are 650,000 to 700,000 distinct CDR3 sequences, with 17% seen only once. Around 15% of the sample belongs to the ten largest clones.

This sample stems from a study of T cells in Graves' hyperthyroidism and ophthalmopathy (dated by TCRdb to the late 2010s). Broadly, across the study: Peripheral blood samples were taken at initial diagnosis, before any treatment was given. To identify distinguishing TCR V-J signatures, a discovery cohort of around 98 patients was used, comprising some 45 with Graves' ophthalmopathy and 55 to 65 with stable Graves' hyperthyroidism. Whether ophthalmopathy could be predicted prospectively was tested in an independent validation cohort made up of about 18 hyperthyroidism patients plus 17 patients who later progressed to ophthalmopathy. For training and testing, the roughly 93 patients in the discovery cohort were randomly divided in a 7:3 ratio. The study also compared thyroid tissue and blood T-cell repertoires from about 6 Graves' hyperthyroidism patients. Once sampling was done, hyperthyroidism patients were given methimazole at a starting dose of 30 mg daily, whereas ophthalmopathy patients were given high-dose intravenous methylprednisolone. According to the paper, TCR Vbeta CDR3 sequencing was carried out on about 140 peripheral blood samples, which came from approximately 41 ophthalmopathy, 75 or so hyperthyroidism and roughly 17 progressor patients.

Beyond this particular receptor, the publication reports: Most expanded thyroid clonotypes (frequency above 0.001) were also found in blood, which suggests that blood repertoires may mirror thyroid immune responses. In cross-validation, a model built on a 13 V-J signature told ophthalmopathy apart from stable hyperthyroidism with about 90% sensitivity and 81% to 82% specificity, and in testing the same model reached 80%/75%. Sample size was not statistically predetermined, and investigators were not blinded to group allocation. In validation, the model predicted progression to ophthalmopathy a median of about 6 months before onset, with 65% to 71% sensitivity and almost 75% specificity.

The CDR3 spans 13 residues, from the cysteine through the phenylalanine. Only the CDR3 DNA is retained, 39 bases long and in frame from the first base. Germline trimming amounts to 7 bases on V and 6 bases on J, with 5 as the count of junction bases outside the gene matches. CDR1 is given as MNHNS and CDR2 as SASEGT, both from the germline V gene. Stable Graves' hyperthyroidism was defined as the absence of progression to ophthalmopathy over 18 months of follow-up. Hyperthyroidism patients were newly diagnosed, with disease duration under 2 months, and aged 18 to 65 years. Exclusion was applied to patients with uncontrolled infections, other autoimmune diseases, pregnancy or lactation. Clinical symptoms, serum thyroxine and TRAb, thyroid ultrasound, and orbital computed tomography formed the basis for the diagnoses. PBMCs were separated from about 10 ml of fresh peripheral blood using Ficoll-Paque density gradient centrifugation. Total RNA was extracted with Trizol reagent, and quality was checked on an Agilent 2100 Bioanalyzer.

Sequencing used blood. The chain is assembled from TRBV6-1 and TRBJ2-1, with 8 junctional bases fitting TRBD1. The receptor was derived from a man aged 45-65 years with Graves' hyperthyroidism. CDR3 loop: CASTLQGVNEQFF. The DNA sequence is TGTGCCAGCACCCTACAGGGGGTCAATGAGCAGTTCTTC.